This entry features one T cell receptor beta chain sequence. Different DNA sequences within this sample yield the same CDR3. The sample originates from a study of blood T cell repertoires in COVID-19. Study-level information: Sample material is recorded as cDNA or gDNA derived from T cells, B-cell-depleted T cells, or PBMCs.

CDR1 is SGDLS and CDR2 is YYNGEE in the germline V gene. The CDR3 covers 15 residues. V lost 0 bases and J lost 1, with 9 bases in between. TCRdb's table, derived via immunoSEQ multiplex PCR, lists solely in-frame clones and lacks some. The table records 110,000 to 150,000 clones, about 80% of them present only once. The chain is built from TRBV9 and TRBJ2-3; weak D call: TRBD2 (6 bases). Sequenced material: peripheral blood. The receptor was derived from a woman older than 75 with acute or convalescent COVID-19. The CDR3 is CASSVEEGGTDTQYF. The CDR3 nucleotides are TGTGCCAGCAGCGTAGAGGAGGGCGGCACAGATACGCAGTATTTT.